This TCR beta chain was identified during a study of T cell repertoires in cytomegalovirus infection (dated by TCRdb to between 2018 and 2021). For the wider study: Donor HLA type was relevant to the analysis, because carriage of CMV infection together with the matching HLA type was indicated by public TCR beta signatures.

TCRdb records Illumina HiSeq 1500 as the sequencer. TCRdb reworked the public reads: Q25 trimming with fastp, MiXCR clone assembly, productive beta chains retained. Rows merge per CDR3 protein into single entries with the most common DNA and genes. This sample lists about 460,000 distinct CDR3 sequences; around 11% were detected once. The leading ten clones occupy roughly 10% of the sample. This clonotype showed up many times. What this receptor recognizes is not known. Within one base of it there is no much larger clone, and no base qualities were kept. Overall study results and their limits: In both this cohort and an independent cohort of more than 350 donors, the cumulative frequency of public TCR beta family members distinguished carriers of CMV infection plus the relevant HLA type. The ex vivo response was dominated by HLA-C-restricted CMV-specific TCR beta clonotypes, and the single most frequent clonotype in two of eight donors was supplied by these HLA-C-restricted clonotypes.

V is shortened by 5 bases, J by 5 bases, and the region joining them spans 21 bases. According to the germline V gene (reference sequence), CDR1 reads SEHNR and CDR2 reads FQNEAQ. CDR3 length: 16 amino acids, cysteine to phenylalanine. Kept here is only the CDR3 DNA, which spans 48 bases and is read in frame from base 1. The TCR sequence derives from a human donor in good health (CMV status not recorded). Some clones in this sample may be carry-over from other donors' samples. The chain employs TRBV7-9 and TRBJ1-1; the D gene is perhaps TRBD1, from 6 matching bases. Material: PBMCs. At the DNA level, the sequence is TGTGCCAGCAGCCGACCGGGGGGGAAAAGGGGGACTGAAGCTTTCTTT. Translated, it reads CASSRPGGKRGTEAFF.